This TCR beta chain was observed in a study of CD8 T cells in ankylosing spondylitis. Overall study results and limits: Clones linked to disease, bearing a CD8+ phenotype, were relatively rare in peripheral blood. The clones that were linked to disease were reported to be significantly enriched in matched synovial fluid samples from ankylosing spondylitis patients. Some motif variants had been reported before (in reactive arthritis synovial fluid and blood).

Using its own MiXCR run on the 5' RACE reads, TCRdb lists one record per CDR3 protein. The data hold around 31,000 distinct CDR3 sequences, with more than 30% observed a single time. V was pared by 3 bases and J by 5 bases, with 16 bases between. This CDR3 region has 15 residues. The germline V gene has CDR1 SGHAT and CDR2 FQNNGV. To note about this clonotype: Its specificity is unknown.

The V and J genes are TRBV11-2 and TRBJ2-5; D is unclear. Source material: synovial fluid, either unsorted or a sorted T cell fraction (not recorded which). This TCR was sampled from a male donor with ankylosing spondylitis. CDR3 coding DNA: TGTGCCAGCAGCTTCAAAAGGGCCCGCTGGGAGACCCAGTACTTC. It is translated as CASSFKRARWETQYF.